These 7 T cell receptor beta chains were all obtained from the same sample, sequenced in a study of blood T cell repertoires in COVID-19. Profiled with immunoSEQ multiplex PCR; TCRdb holds only in-frame clones, not every one. The sample lists roughly 40,000 clones, more than 70% occurring once. The sequenced sample consisted of peripheral blood. The receptor source for this set is a woman over 75 with active or convalescent COVID-19.

CDR3 in DNA: TGTGCCAGCAGCTGGACAGGGTATGAGAACACTGAAGCTTTCTTT. This encodes CASSWTGYENTEAFF. The chain carries TRBV7-2 and TRBJ1-1; 8 nucleotides match TRBD1. V lost 4 bases to trimming and J lost 1 base; unmatched junction nucleotides: 5. This CDR3 region has 15 residues. Germline CDR1 SGHTA, CDR2 FQGNSA.

The chain couples TRBV7-2 to TRBJ1-5; the D is unclear. This CDR3 region has 15 residues. CDR1 and CDR2 from the germline V gene are SGHTA and FQGNSA. With 2 bases removed from V and 3 bases from J, the gap between germline ends came to 11 bases. CDR3 residues: CASSLLRGTNQPQHF. The CDR3 nucleotides are TGTGCCAGCAGCTTACTCCGGGGTACCAATCAGCCCCAGCATTTT. Full variable domain (missing parts from reference TRBV7-2 and TRBJ1-5): GAGVSQSPSNKVTEKGKDVELRCDPISGHTALYWYRQSLGQGLEFLIYFQGNSAPDKSGLPSDRFSAERTGGSVSTLTIQRTQQEDSAVYLCASSLLRGTNQPQHFGDGTRLSIL.

The chain recombines TRBV4-3 with TRBJ1-3, with TRBD1 identical over 9 bases. Germline V gives CDR1 LGHNA, CDR2 YSLEER. With 1 base clipped from V and 2 bases from J, the junction kept 0 bases outside the gene matches. CDR3 size: 15 residues. CDR3 protein: CASSQGTGAGNTIYF. CDR3 DNA sequence: TGCGCCAGCAGCCAAGGGACAGGGGCTGGAAACACCATATATTTT.

This clone was seen a handful of times. The CDR3 sequence is CASSWGGGPLSGNTIYF. The DNA for the CDR3 is TGTGCCAGCAGTTGGGGCGGGGGACCCCTCTCTGGAAACACCATATATTTT. The chain employs TRBV27 and TRBJ1-3; D perhaps matches TRBD1 (5 bases). The V gene's germline CDR1 is MNHEY and CDR2 SMNVEV (reference sequence). There are 17 residues in the CDR3. Trimming shortened V by 4 bases and J by 0 bases, and 16 bases separated the two germline ends.

The DNA of the CDR3 is TGTGCCAGCTCGCTGACAGCTTACGAGCAGTACTTC. This sequence encodes CASSLTAYEQYF. The V gene is TRBV18, the J gene TRBJ2-7, with TRBD1 as a possible D gene (5 bases). With 6 bases removed from V and 4 bases from J, the gap between germline ends came to 10 bases. CDR1 is KGHSH, CDR2 LQKENI, per germline. The CDR3 has 12 amino acids.

The chain has TRBV28 and TRBJ1-4; the match to TRBD1 covers 7 bases. Per the germline V gene, CDR1 is MDHEN and CDR2 is SYDVKM. The CDR3 loop spans 13 amino acids. V was pared by 6 bases and J by 8 bases, with 6 bases of the junction left unmatched. This CDR3 reads CASSRGNEEKLFF. The DNA for the CDR3 is TGTGCCAGCAGCAGGGGGAATGAGGAAAAACTGTTTTTT.

The chain is built from TRBV2 and TRBJ1-1; D not certain. Germline assignment: CDR1 SNHLY and CDR2 FYNNEI. The CDR3 is 13 amino acids. V lost 6 bases to trimming and J lost 1 base, with 9 bases between them. The CDR3 bases are TGTGCCAGCAGAGATACAGAGAACACTGAAGCTTTCTTT. This sequence encodes CASRDTENTEAFF.